The T cell receptor (beta chain) described here comes from a study of human T cells and chemical hapten exposure. Time point noted: patch test 1, 2 weeks after DPC sensitization. Treatment here: therapeutic diphenylcyclopropenone sensitization with weekly scalp DPC. Suited to DPC and affected by alopecia, the donors ranged from 18 to 70 years old. The library attached unique molecular identifiers to individual cDNA molecules. In the original workflow: A typical sample had some 87,000 TCRs, with roughly 20,000 to 700,000 overall. TCRdb itself ran the RACE reads through MiXCR, one entry per CDR3 protein. The V and J calls reflect TCRdb's pipeline rather than the authors' work. This table has around 300,000 distinct CDR3 sequences, around 7% appearing once. Details on this clonotype: Its antigen is unidentified.

General study points: PT1 expanded TCR counts and patch test score were linked, and their correlation was positive.

V shed 1 base and J shed 2 bases, with 13 bases lying between them. CDR1 and CDR2 (germline): LGHNA, YSLEER. The CDR3 is made up of 16 amino acids. The material sequenced was whole blood, taken in connection with sensitization to the hapten diphenylcyclopropenone (DPC). The chain recombines TRBV4-3 with TRBJ2-3; D might be TRBD2 (6 bases). The receptor's source is a woman aged 18 to 35 with alopecia areata. Some clones in this sample may be carry-over from other donors' samples. The CDR3 loop reads CASSQGGGRNTDTQYF. As DNA, the CDR3 is TGCGCCAGCAGCCAAGGGGGAGGCAGGAACACAGATACGCAGTATTTT.